This TCR beta chain emerged from a study of blood T cell repertoires in COVID-19. Study background: Specimens from acute and convalescent COVID-19 originated in the United States, Italy and Spain. PBMCs, B-cell-depleted T cells, or T cells provided the cDNA or gDNA that made up the material.

In the original workflow: Reference gene primer amplification in the assay estimated nucleated cell counts. Assay: immunoSEQ multiplex PCR; the TCRdb copy retains only in-frame clones and omits some. D and trimming were read from the DNA, whereas the V and J calls and clone size are those reported in that table. The sample lists roughly 260,000 clones; around nine tenths were seen once. V was clipped by 2 bases and J by 6 bases; unmatched bases: 8. This CDR3 contains 15 residues. Germline V gives CDR1 SGHRS, CDR2 YFSETQ. The specimen sequenced was peripheral blood. The sequence was obtained from a woman aged 40 to 50 who had recovered from COVID-19. This sequence joins TRBV5-1 and TRBJ2-1; 7 bases fit TRBD2. The CDR3 sequence is CASSLGGSGSNEQFF. The DNA for the CDR3 is TGCGCCAGCAGCTTAGGCGGGAGTGGAAGCAATGAGCAGTTCTTC. The full variable domain, rest sourced from reference TRBV5-1 and TRBJ2-1, is KAGVTQTPRYLIKTRGQQVTLSCSPISGHRSVSWYQQTPGQGLQFLFEYFSETQRNKGNFPGRFSGRQFSNSRSEMNVSTLELGDSALYLCASSLGGSGSNEQFFGPGTRLTVL.